This record covers a single TCR beta chain. Assay used: immunoSEQ multiplex PCR; TCRdb lists only in-frame clones, some missing. The table lists some 130,000 clones, 90% of them singletons. V was clipped by 0 bases and J by 6 bases, with 9 bases between them. From germline, CDR1 is LGHDT and CDR2 YNNKEL (reference sequence). CDR3 length: 14 residues. The data belong to a study of control samples from healthy donors and cancer patients. What was sequenced was blood. This TCR was sampled from a man aged 35 to 55 in good health. The chain recombines TRBV3-1 (or the pseudogene TRBV3-2) with TRBJ2-1, with D perhaps TRBD1 (5 bases). The CDR3 nucleotides are TGTGCCAGCAGCCAAGACAGGGTGAGCAATGAGCAGTTCTTC. Encoded protein: CASSQDRVSNEQFF.